These T cell receptor beta chains were read from a single sample in a study of OX40 agonist ivuxolimab in advanced cancers. Sequencing used immunoSEQ multiplex PCR; TCRdb keeps in-frame clones, though not all of them. The table has 95,000 to 100,000 clones, 90% seen once. The specimen was CD4+ or CD8+ T cells sorted from blood, collected in a trial of the OX40 agonist ivuxolimab. These receptors originate from an adult with an advanced solid tumor such as melanoma, head and neck, liver or kidney cancer. CDR3s include the opening cysteine and the closing phenylalanine or tryptophan. Fields, in order: J gene, D gene, V gene, clone size, CDR3 protein, CDR3 DNA. D genes are given only for firm matches. Expanded clones are given a class, and other clones once, few, many or no size at all.

J gene: TRBJ2-7
D gene: NA
V gene: TRBV4-1
clone size: NA
CDR3 protein: CAIPLAQPDEQYF
CDR3 DNA: TGCGCCATCCCCCTGGCCCAACCCGACGAGCAGTACTTC

J gene: TRBJ1-1
D gene: NA
V gene: TRBV11-1
clone size: NA
CDR3 protein: CASSPGEGHGTEAFF
CDR3 DNA: TGTGCCAGCAGCCCCGGTGAGGGGCACGGCACTGAAGCTTTCTTT

J gene: TRBJ1-2
D gene: TRBD1
V gene: TRBV11-2
clone size: few
CDR3 protein: CASSTITGAAINYGYTF
CDR3 DNA: TGTGCCAGCAGCACCATCACAGGGGCCGCGATTAACTATGGCTACACCTTC

J gene: TRBJ2-3
D gene: NA
V gene: TRBV7-9
clone size: NA
CDR3 protein: CASSPKGPDTQYF
CDR3 DNA: TGTGCCAGCAGCCCGAAGGGCCCAGATACGCAGTATTTT

J gene: TRBJ2-3
D gene: NA
V gene: TRBV7-9
clone size: NA
CDR3 protein: CASSPPGLITDTQYF
CDR3 DNA: TGTGCCAGCAGCCCCCCGGGACTCATCACAGATACGCAGTATTTT

J gene: TRBJ1-6
D gene: NA
V gene: TRBV19
clone size: once
CDR3 protein: CASSIALQGTYNSPLHF
CDR3 DNA: TGTGCCAGTAGTATAGCGCTCCAGGGCACCTATAATTCACCCCTCCACTTT

J gene: TRBJ2-5
D gene: TRBD2
V gene: TRBV27
clone size: NA
CDR3 protein: CASRRGTSQDPQYF
CDR3 DNA: TGTGCCAGCAGACGAGGGACTAGCCAAGATCCCCAGTACTTC

J gene: TRBJ2-5
D gene: NA
V gene: TRBV5-5
clone size: NA
CDR3 protein: CASSLAYSVTPRETQYF
CDR3 DNA: TGTGCCAGCAGCTTGGCTTATTCGGTCACCCCAAGGGAGACCCAGTACTTC

J gene: TRBJ2-3
D gene: TRBD2
V gene: TRBV18
clone size: NA
CDR3 protein: CASSSKLAGDTDTQYF
CDR3 DNA: TGTGCCAGCTCTTCAAAACTAGCGGGAGACACAGATACGCAGTATTTT

J gene: TRBJ1-2
D gene: NA
V gene: TRBV9
clone size: NA
CDR3 protein: CASSVAGNGGYGYTF
CDR3 DNA: TGTGCCAGCAGCGTAGCTGGTAACGGGGGATATGGCTACACCTTC

J gene: TRBJ2-4
D gene: NA
V gene: TRBV19
clone size: NA
CDR3 protein: CASSPSPAKNIQYF
CDR3 DNA: TGTGCCAGTAGTCCGTCCCCAGCCAAAAACATTCAGTACTTC

J gene: TRBJ2-7
D gene: NA
V gene: TRBV7-9
clone size: NA
CDR3 protein: CASSLEGAGSYEQYF
CDR3 DNA: TGTGCCAGCAGCTTAGAAGGGGCTGGGTCCTACGAGCAGTACTTC

J gene: TRBJ1-2
D gene: NA
V gene: TRBV6-5
clone size: NA
CDR3 protein: CASSYSGLPSWGYTF
CDR3 DNA: TGTGCCAGCAGTTACTCGGGACTCCCTTCGTGGGGCTACACCTTC

J gene: TRBJ2-5
D gene: TRBD1
V gene: TRBV5-5
clone size: NA
CDR3 protein: CASDLKGAGQETQYF
CDR3 DNA: TGTGCCAGCGACCTAAAGGGGGCAGGGCAAGAGACCCAGTACTTC

J gene: TRBJ2-1
D gene: TRBD2
V gene: TRBV7-9
clone size: NA
CDR3 protein: CASSLAVSGSGEQFF
CDR3 DNA: TGTGCCAGCAGCTTAGCTGTTAGCGGGAGTGGGGAGCAGTTCTTC

J gene: TRBJ2-5
D gene: NA
V gene: TRBV18
clone size: NA
CDR3 protein: CASSPPRETQYF
CDR3 DNA: TGTGCCAGCTCACCTCCCAGGGAGACCCAGTACTTC

J gene: TRBJ2-3
D gene: TRBD2
V gene: TRBV7-9
clone size: NA
CDR3 protein: CASRGLAGVPHTQYF
CDR3 DNA: TGTGCCAGCAGAGGACTAGCGGGAGTTCCCCATACGCAGTATTTT

J gene: TRBJ2-1
D gene: NA
V gene: TRBV7-2
clone size: NA
CDR3 protein: CASSLSGGNYYNEQFF
CDR3 DNA: TGTGCCAGCAGCCTCTCGGGCGGGAACTATTACAATGAGCAGTTCTTC

J gene: TRBJ2-1
D gene: TRBD2
V gene: TRBV9
clone size: NA
CDR3 protein: CASSDLAGGYNEQFF
CDR3 DNA: TGTGCCAGCAGCGACCTAGCGGGAGGCTACAATGAGCAGTTCTTC

J gene: TRBJ2-7
D gene: NA
V gene: TRBV5-1
clone size: NA
CDR3 protein: CASSLDGTPDSSYEQYF
CDR3 DNA: TGCGCCAGCAGCTTGGACGGGACACCGGACAGCTCCTACGAGCAGTACTTC

J gene: TRBJ2-7
D gene: TRBD2
V gene: TRBV28
clone size: NA
CDR3 protein: CASSPRTSARAYEQYF
CDR3 DNA: TGTGCCAGCAGTCCCCGAACTAGCGCCCGCGCCTACGAGCAGTACTTC

J gene: TRBJ2-2
D gene: TRBD2
V gene: TRBV6-5
clone size: once
CDR3 protein: CASSYGLADNTGELFF
CDR3 DNA: TGTGCCAGCAGTTACGGACTAGCGGACAACACCGGGGAGCTGTTTTTT

J gene: TRBJ2-3
D gene: TRBD2
V gene: TRBV18
clone size: NA
CDR3 protein: CASSHGTSGSTDTQYF
CDR3 DNA: TGTGCCAGCTCCCACGGGACTAGCGGGAGCACAGATACGCAGTATTTT

J gene: TRBJ2-5
D gene: TRBD1
V gene: TRBV19
clone size: NA
CDR3 protein: CATTRAGGINTLETQYF
CDR3 DNA: TGTGCCACGACCCGGGCAGGGGGAATCAATACCCTCGAGACCCAGTACTTC

J gene: TRBJ2-7
D gene: TRBD2
V gene: TRBV18
clone size: NA
CDR3 protein: CASSPLAGGFNEQYF
CDR3 DNA: TGTGCCAGCTCACCCCTCGCGGGAGGTTTCAACGAGCAGTACTTC

J gene: TRBJ2-3
D gene: NA
V gene: TRBV4-2
clone size: NA
CDR3 protein: CASSQDKDPDTQYF
CDR3 DNA: TGTGCCAGCAGCCAAGATAAAGACCCAGATACGCAGTATTTT

J gene: TRBJ2-5
D gene: TRBD2
V gene: TRBV5-1
clone size: NA
CDR3 protein: CASSWPGLADPRGQETQYF
CDR3 DNA: TGCGCCAGCAGCTGGCCGGGACTAGCGGACCCGAGGGGGCAAGAGACCCAGTACTTC

J gene: TRBJ1-2
D gene: NA
V gene: TRBV10-3
clone size: once
CDR3 protein: CATIPGTGDYGYTF
CDR3 DNA: TGTGCCACTATACCGGGGACTGGGGACTATGGCTACACCTTC

J gene: TRBJ2-2
D gene: TRBD1
V gene: TRBV19
clone size: NA
CDR3 protein: CASSITRTGTVGELFF
CDR3 DNA: TGTGCCAGTAGTATAACCCGGACAGGGACGGTCGGGGAGCTGTTTTTT

J gene: TRBJ2-3
D gene: NA
V gene: TRBV4-3
clone size: NA
CDR3 protein: CASSQEGLSTDTQYF
CDR3 DNA: TGCGCCAGCAGCCAAGAAGGCTTAAGCACAGATACGCAGTATTTT

J gene: TRBJ2-7
D gene: NA
V gene: TRBV19
clone size: NA
CDR3 protein: CASSTAADNYEQYF
CDR3 DNA: TGTGCCAGTAGTACTGCAGCAGATAACTACGAGCAGTACTTC

J gene: TRBJ2-1
D gene: NA
V gene: TRBV12-5
clone size: once
CDR3 protein: CASGPLRGEGGEQFF
CDR3 DNA: TGTGCTAGTGGTCCTCTAAGGGGTGAAGGGGGTGAGCAGTTCTTC

J gene: TRBJ2-4
D gene: TRBD2
V gene: TRBV19
clone size: once
CDR3 protein: CASSITSGLAKNIQYF
CDR3 DNA: TGTGCCAGTAGTATTACTAGCGGCCTAGCCAAAAACATTCAGTACTTC

J gene: TRBJ2-5
D gene: TRBD2
V gene: TRBV30
clone size: NA
CDR3 protein: CAWSPGGGLKETQYF
CDR3 DNA: TGTGCCTGGAGTCCGGGGGGAGGGCTGAAGGAGACCCAGTACTTC

J gene: TRBJ2-2
D gene: NA
V gene: TRBV11-2
clone size: NA
CDR3 protein: CASTTLGQNTGELFF
CDR3 DNA: TGTGCCAGCACCACACTCGGACAAAACACCGGGGAGCTGTTTTTT

J gene: TRBJ1-2
D gene: TRBD1
V gene: TRBV19
clone size: NA
CDR3 protein: CASSTQGQAANYGYTF
CDR3 DNA: TGTGCCAGTAGTACGCAGGGACAGGCCGCTAACTATGGCTACACCTTC

J gene: TRBJ1-1
D gene: NA
V gene: TRBV6-1
clone size: NA
CDR3 protein: CASSRRQILNTEAFF
CDR3 DNA: TGTGCCAGCAGCCGCCGACAGATATTGAACACTGAAGCTTTCTTT